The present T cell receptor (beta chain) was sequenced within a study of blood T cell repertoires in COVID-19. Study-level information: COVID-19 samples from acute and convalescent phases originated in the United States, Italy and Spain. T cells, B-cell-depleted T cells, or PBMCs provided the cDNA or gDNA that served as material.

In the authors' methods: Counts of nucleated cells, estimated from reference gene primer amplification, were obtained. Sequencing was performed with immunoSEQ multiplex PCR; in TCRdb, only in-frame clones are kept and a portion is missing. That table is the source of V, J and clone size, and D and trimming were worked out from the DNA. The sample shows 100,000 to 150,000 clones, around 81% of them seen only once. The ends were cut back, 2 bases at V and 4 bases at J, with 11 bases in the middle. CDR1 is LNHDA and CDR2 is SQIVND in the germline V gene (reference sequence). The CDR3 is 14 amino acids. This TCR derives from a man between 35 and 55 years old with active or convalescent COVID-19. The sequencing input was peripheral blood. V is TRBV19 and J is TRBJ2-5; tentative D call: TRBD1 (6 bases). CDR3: CASSISTGRETQYF. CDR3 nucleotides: TGTGCCAGTAGTATAAGTACAGGGAGAGAGACCCAGTACTTC. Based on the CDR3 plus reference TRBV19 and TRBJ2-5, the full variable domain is DGGITQSPKYLFRKEGQNVTLSCEQNLNHDAMYWYRQDPGQGLRLIYYSQIVNDFQKGDIAEGYSVSREKKESFPLTVTSAQKNPTAFYLCASSISTGRETQYFGPGTRLLVL.